This TCR beta chain was identified during a study of regulatory T cells in long-lasting Graves disease. Study-wide points: It was in persistent disease that TRBV28, TRBJ1-2 and TRBJ2-5 were favored.

Time point defined: newly diagnosed GD, antithyroid drugs for less than 3 months. PBMCs were the source of the RNA used for TCR sequencing. This clonotype was found many times. Its target is not known. According to the study, TCR beta libraries were built with iRepertoire HTBI primers and CDR3-region Arm-PCR. From the multiplex PCR reads, TCRdb called clonotypes with MiXCR, one entry per CDR3 protein. The data contain 350,000 to 400,000 distinct CDR3 sequences, 15% of them singletons. The CDR3 consists of 16 residues. After removal of 7 bases from V and 0 bases from J, the junction contained 9 bases not matched to a gene. The germline V gene encodes CDR1 SEHNR and CDR2 FQNEAQ (reference sequence).

Specimen: peripheral blood mononuclear cells (PBMCs), collected at new diagnosis, from a patient treated with antithyroid drugs. This TCR was recovered from a female donor with Graves disease. This rearrangement joins TRBV7-9 to TRBJ2-3, with TRBD1 matching 8 bases. This chain's CDR3 is CASIPTRTGSTDTQYF. The CDR3 region has the DNA TGTGCCAGCATCCCAACCCGGACAGGGAGCACAGATACGCAGTATTTT. Full variable domain (outside the CDR3, taken from reference TRBV7-9 and TRBJ2-3): DTGVSQNPRHKITKRGQNVTFRCDPISEHNRLYWYRQTLGQGPEFLTYFQNEAQLEKSRLLSDRFSAERPKGSFSTLEIQRTEQGDSAMYLCASIPTRTGSTDTQYFGPGTRLTVL.